These 12 T cell receptor beta chains were sequenced from one sample in a study of shared clonotypes between healthy human individuals. Only in-frame clones appear in the TCRdb table, and some are missing; sequencing was by immunoSEQ multiplex PCR. The sample has about 2.3 million clones, 90% to 95% seen once. The sequenced sample consisted of naive CD4+ T cells from PBMCs. Subset meaning: CD45RA+ positively selected. These receptor sequences come from a man between 18 and 29 years old in good health. Some clones in this sample may be carry-over from other donors' samples.

The gene calls are TRBV28 and TRBJ2-3, with TRBD1 matching 7 bases. Germline values: CDR1 MDHEN, CDR2 SYDVKM. The trim removed 6 bases at V and 2 bases at J, leaving 14 bases unmatched. The CDR3 contains 17 residues. Here the CDR3 DNA reads TGTGCCAGCAGCCCGGGGACAGTCTCCTTGGCCACAGATACGCAGTATTTT. Protein sequence: CASSPGTVSLATDTQYF.

The chain employs TRBV7-9 and TRBJ1-1, with D unresolved. Germline values: CDR1 SEHNR, CDR2 FQNEAQ (reference sequence). The CDR3 loop spans 14 amino acids. The V and J ends lost 7 bases and 3 bases respectively, with 15 bases between them. The CDR3 reads CASTFTGKDTEAFF. The CDR3 nucleotides are TGTGCCAGCACCTTTACCGGCAAGGACACTGAAGCTTTCTTT. Complete variable domain (other parts from reference TRBV7-9 and TRBJ1-1): DTGVSQNPRHKITKRGQNVTFRCDPISEHNRLYWYRQTLGQGPEFLTYFQNEAQLEKSRLLSDRFSAERPKGSFSTLEIQRTEQGDSAMYLCASTFTGKDTEAFFGQGTRLTVV.

This chain connects TRBV7-3 to TRBJ2-1; D uncertain. V gave up 4 bases and J gave up 8 bases, with 12 bases separating them. Germline CDR1 is SGHTA and CDR2 is FQGTGA. There are 13 residues in the CDR3. The DNA of the CDR3 is TGTGCCAGCAGCTCATCCCATTATGATGAGCAGTTCTTC. Its protein product is CASSSSHYDEQFF.

A single count supports this clone. The chain is built from TRBV25-1 and TRBJ1-2, with 7 bases lining up with TRBD1. The germline V gene encodes CDR1 MGHDK and CDR2 SYGVNS. The junction had 4 bases not matched to a gene; V was cut back by 3 bases and J by 6 bases. This CDR3 region has 13 residues. The CDR3 region has the DNA TGTGCCAGCAGTGAGCAGGGGGGGCATGGCTACACCTTC. This sequence encodes CASSEQGGHGYTF.

The V gene is TRBV28, the J gene TRBJ1-2; 7 bases are a match to TRBD1. CDR1 and CDR2 (germline): MDHEN, SYDVKM. The V gene end was trimmed by 3 bases and the J gene end by 4 bases; junction bases not matched to a gene: 8. The CDR3 extends over 15 amino acids. This CDR3 reads CASSFSTGSFYGYTF. DNA for the CDR3: TGTGCCAGCAGTTTCTCGACAGGGTCCTTCTATGGCTACACCTTC.

The CDR3, as DNA: TGTGCCTGGACCTTTTACAATGAGCAGTTCTTC. Its translation is CAWTFYNEQFF. The chain joins TRBV30 to TRBJ2-1; D not resolved. V was pared by 4 bases and J by 4 bases, with 5 bases between. Germline CDR1 and CDR2: GTSNPN and SVGIG (reference sequence). The CDR3 runs to 11 residues.

The chain has TRBV2 and TRBJ1-2; D may be TRBD1 (6 bases). The germline CDR1 and CDR2 sequences are SNHLY and FYNNEI. Trimming shortened V by 6 bases and J by 7 bases, and 15 bases separated the two germline ends. CDR3 size: 13 residues. CDR3 protein: CASRRTGAGGYTF. CDR3 in DNA: TGTGCCAGCAGGCGGACGGGGGCGGGTGGCTACACCTTC.

The chain combines TRBV6-6 with TRBJ1-2; 8 bases match TRBD1. The germline V gene has CDR1 MNHNY and CDR2 SVGAGI (reference sequence). The CDR3 length is 16 residues. J was trimmed by 1 base and V by 0 bases; bases with no gene match: 4. The CDR3 coding sequence is TGTGCCAGCAGTTACTCGGGACAGGACCTTAACTATGGCTACACCTTC. Protein: CASSYSGQDLNYGYTF.

V is TRBV5-4 and J is TRBJ2-3, with TRBD2 as a possible D gene (6 bases). The CDR3 totals 16 residues. Trimming removed 4 bases at V and 0 bases at J, with 15 bases between. Germline lookup yields CDR1 SGHNT and CDR2 YYREEE (reference sequence). The CDR3 region has the DNA TGTGCCAGCAGCCCAACAGCGGGCCGTAGCACAGATACGCAGTATTTT. It specifies CASSPTAGRSTDTQYF. The whole variable domain, remainder taken from reference TRBV5-4 and TRBJ2-3, is ETGVTQSPTHLIKTRGQQVTLRCSSQSGHNTVSWYQQALGQGPQFIFQYYREEENGRGNFPPRFSGLQFPNYSSELNVNALELDDSALYLCASSPTAGRSTDTQYFGPGTRLTVL.

This clone occurred a few times. The rearrangement links TRBV7-3 to TRBJ2-5; no clear D gene. The CDR3 has 14 residues. Trimming shortened V by 2 bases and J by 2 bases, and 9 bases separated the two germline ends. Germline-derived CDR1 and CDR2 are SGHTA and FQGTGA. The chain's CDR3 is CASSLGVTQETQYF. CDR3 DNA sequence: TGTGCCAGCAGCTTAGGGGTCACACAAGAGACCCAGTACTTC.

This clone was observed once. CDR3 sequence reads: CASSPTTVYQQYF. In nucleotides, the CDR3 is TGTGCCAGCAGCCCAACGACAGTTTACCAGCAGTACTTC. The chain recombines TRBV11-2 with TRBJ2-7, with D perhaps TRBD1 (5 bases). Trimming took off 5 bases at V and 8 bases at J, with 16 bases between the two ends. The germline V gene encodes CDR1 SGHAT and CDR2 FQNNGV. The CDR3 runs to 13 residues.

J is TRBJ1-1 and V is TRBV10-3; D uncertain. V lost 4 bases and J 5 bases, leaving 11 bases between the germline ends. There are 13 residues in the CDR3. Germline V gene data show CDR1 as ENHRY and CDR2 as SYGVKD. For the CDR3, the DNA is TGTGCCATCAGTGTGGTAGGGCGGACTGAAGCTTTCTTT. Encoded protein: CAISVVGRTEAFF.